The clone carrying this TCR beta chain was seen ten or more times. Antigen: not known. The sample comes from a study of breast tumors, draining lymph nodes, adjacent tissues. Study-wide findings and caveats: Luminal-like breast cancer showed significantly higher tumor–nontumor repertoire similarity than basal-like. Tumor T cell lymph node origin was a supported hypothesis, not proven. Data fit most tumor T cells coming from lymph node, expanding in tumor.

TCRdb redid the calling of the multiplex PCR reads with MiXCR, one entry per CDR3 protein. The table lists roughly 17,000 distinct CDR3 sequences, 43% of them singletons. The V gene lost 4 bases and the J gene lost 5 bases, with 15 bases spanning the gap. Looked up from germline, CDR1 is MNHNS and CDR2 is SASEGT. This CDR3 has 15 residues. This TCR was sampled from a female donor with breast cancer. Some clones in this sample may be carry-over from other donors' samples. Sequencing was carried out using breast tumor tissue. The rearrangement uses TRBV6-1 and TRBJ1-5; a possible D gene is TRBD1 (5 bases). The CDR3 coding sequence is TGTGCCAGCAGTGCTCTACCCCAGGGTGATCAGCCCCAGCATTTT. This translates into CASSALPQGDQPQHF.